This entry describes one TCR beta chain. The time point: blood from clinic visit 5 months post-surgery; TSC patient then seizure free. Germline trimming cut 7 bases from V and 0 bases from J; bases unmatched to any gene: 5. The CDR3 consists of 14 residues. Per the germline V gene, CDR1 is SGHRS and CDR2 is YFSETQ. The sample originates from a study of brain T cells in children with intractable seizures. Some clones are missing from TCRdb's copy, which holds only in-frame ones; the method was immunoSEQ multiplex PCR. The sample records about 340,000 clones, 93% being singletons. The receptor was isolated from a boy under two years old with tuberous sclerosis and intractable seizures. This specimen was peripheral blood, taken around 5 months after surgery. The rearrangement joins TRBV5-1 to TRBJ2-7; 9 bases agree with TRBD1. The CDR3 loop reads CASCRQGDSYEQYF. CDR3 DNA sequence: TGCGCCAGCTGTCGACAGGGGGACTCCTACGAGCAGTACTTC.